The 29 T cell receptor beta chains in this list originate from one sample, sequenced in a study of chronic HIV infection and antiretroviral therapy. A single record per CDR3 protein comes from TCRdb applying MiXCR to the 5' RACE reads. The sample shows 30,000 or so distinct CDR3 sequences, 8% to 10% of them seen only once. Input material: peripheral blood. The receptors here all came from an adult who had HIV and had not received antiretroviral therapy, or was an uninfected healthy control (not recorded which).

The rearrangement joins TRBV7-2 to TRBJ2-1; 8 positions match TRBD1. Trimming at V came to 3 bases and at J to 7 bases, leaving 8 bases not matched to a gene. Germline V gene sequence: CDR1 SGHTA, CDR2 FQGNSA. This CDR3 has 15 amino acids. CDR3 nucleotide sequence: TGTGCCAGCAGCTTCCCTGGACAGGGTCGGAATGAGCAGTTCTTC. Translation gives CASSFPGQGRNEQFF.

This clonotype was seen at least ten times. CDR3 sequence reads: CASRGTGTEAFF. The CDR3 DNA follows: TGCGCCAGCAGGGGAACAGGGACAGAAGCTTTCTTT. This rearrangement joins TRBV4-3 to TRBJ1-1, with a possible D match to TRBD1 (6 bases). From germline, CDR1 is LGHNA and CDR2 YSLEER. The CDR3 is made up of 12 amino acids. V was trimmed by 6 bases and J by 8 bases, leaving 13 bases between them.

The chain couples TRBV2 to TRBJ1-1; D unclear. Germline V lookup: CDR1 SNHLY, CDR2 FYNNEI. The CDR3 covers 13 residues. The V end was cut by 1 base, the J end by 0 bases, with 3 bases between. Here the CDR3 reads CASSEGVNTEAFF. The CDR3 nucleotides read TGTGCCAGCAGTGAAGGAGTGAACACTGAAGCTTTCTTT. Filled out from reference TRBV2 and TRBJ1-1, the complete variable domain reads EPEVTQTPSHQVTQMGQEVILRCVPISNHLYFYWYRQILGQKVEFLVSFYNNEISEKSEIFDDQFSVERPDGSNFTLKIRSTKLEDSAMYFCASSEGVNTEAFFGQGTRLTVV.

This clonotype was recorded at least ten times. J is TRBJ2-2 and V is TRBV29-1; 8 nucleotides agree with TRBD1. The germline V gene has CDR1 SQVTM and CDR2 ANQGSEA. Germline trimming cut 5 bases from V and 4 bases from J; bases unmatched to any gene: 6. The CDR3 loop spans 14 amino acids. The CDR3 DNA reads TGCAGCGTTCTGACAGGACAGGGCACCGGGGAGCTGTTTTTT. This sequence encodes CSVLTGQGTGELFF.

The chain recombines TRBV29-1 with TRBJ2-5, with TRBD2 as a possible D gene (5 bases). Trimming took 3 bases from V and 0 from J, leaving 8 bases between them. The CDR3 extends over 13 amino acids. Germline-derived CDR1 and CDR2 are SQVTM and ANQGSEA. CDR3 in amino acids: CSVDLANQETQYF. The CDR3 region has the DNA TGCAGCGTTGATCTAGCCAACCAAGAGACCCAGTACTTC.

This clonotype was picked up a small number of times. This sequence joins TRBV29-1 and TRBJ2-2; D remains ambiguous. V was clipped by 0 bases and J by 5 bases, with 10 bases between them. Germline V gene data show CDR1 as SQVTM and CDR2 as ANQGSEA. The CDR3 length is 14 residues. CDR3 nucleotides: TGCAGCGTTGAAGATCTGGCGGTTACCGGGGAGCTGTTTTTT. Translated, it gives CSVEDLAVTGELFF.

This chain links TRBV7-9 with TRBJ1-1, with a tentative D call TRBD1 (5 bases). Trimming removed 6 bases from V and 0 bases from J, with 14 bases in between. From germline, CDR1 is SEHNR and CDR2 FQNEAQ (reference sequence). CDR3 length: 15 residues. Here the CDR3 DNA reads TGTGCCAGCAGACGCCCCGGGGCCATGAACACTGAAGCTTTCTTT. Encoded protein: CASRRPGAMNTEAFF.

This clonotype was counted ten times or more. This sequence joins TRBV29-1 and TRBJ2-4; the D gene could be TRBD1 or TRBD2 (5 bases each). This CDR3 has 11 amino acids. Germline V gene sequence: CDR1 SQVTM, CDR2 ANQGSEA. With 4 bases removed from V and 8 bases from J, the gap between germline ends came to 9 bases. The CDR3 nucleotides read TGCAGCGTTGGCCTGGGGGACATTCAGTACTTC. Encoded protein: CSVGLGDIQYF. Using reference TRBV29-1 and TRBJ2-4 for the parts outside the CDR3, the full variable domain is SAVISQKPSRDICQRGTSLTIQCQVDSQVTMMFWYRQQPGQSLTLIATANQGSEATYESGFVIDKFPISRPNLTFSTLTVSNMSPEDSSIYLCSVGLGDIQYFGAGTRLSVL.

The table lists this clonotype with many counts. The rearrangement joins TRBV10-2 to TRBJ2-6, with D perhaps matching TRBD1 (6 bases). CDR1 is WSHSY and CDR2 is SAAADI in the germline V gene. V was shortened by 3 bases and J by 0 bases, with 12 bases between the two germline ends. CDR3 length: 17 amino acids. The CDR3 region has the DNA TGCGCCAGCAGTGACGGTCAGGGGATCTCTGGGGCCAACGTCCTGACTTTC. Its translation: CASSDGQGISGANVLTF.

This clonotype appeared a few times. The chain combines TRBV5-1 with TRBJ2-7; no firm D call. CDR3 length: 15 amino acids. Looked up from germline, CDR1 is SGHRS and CDR2 is YFSETQ. The V and J ends lost 0 bases and 0 bases respectively, with 10 bases between them. The CDR3 loop reads CASSLDGPSSYEQYF. DNA for the CDR3: TGCGCCAGCAGCTTGGATGGCCCGAGCTCCTACGAGCAGTACTTC.

This clonotype was detected only a few times. The chain employs TRBV7-9 and TRBJ2-1, with D tentatively TRBD2 (5 bases). The CDR3 length is 12 residues. Germline CDR1 SEHNR, CDR2 FQNEAQ (reference sequence). Trimming removed 4 bases at V and 7 bases at J, with 8 bases between. The CDR3 loop is CASSSLANEQFF. In nucleotides, the CDR3 is TGTGCCAGCAGCTCCCTAGCAAATGAGCAGTTCTTC.

The genes are TRBV7-9 and TRBJ2-5, with 7 bases aligning to TRBD2. The junction had 5 bases not matched to a gene; V was cut back by 10 bases and J by 3 bases. Looked up from germline, CDR1 is SEHNR and CDR2 is FQNEAQ (reference sequence). The length of the CDR3 is 12 residues. CDR3 loop: CATSAGEETQYF. The CDR3 DNA sequence: TGTGCCACCAGTGCGGGGGAAGAGACCCAGTACTTC.

The chain couples TRBV4-2 to TRBJ1-5; 10 bases match TRBD1. Trimming at V came to 1 base and at J to 7 bases, leaving 1 base not matched to a gene. Per the germline V gene, CDR1 is LGHNA and CDR2 is YNFKEQ. The CDR3 covers 14 residues. The CDR3 loop reads CASSQGQGAQPQHF. The CDR3, as DNA: TGTGCCAGCAGCCAAGGACAGGGGGCCCAGCCCCAGCATTTT.

The sample holds a few counts of this clonotype. V usage is TRBV7-6 and J usage is TRBJ1-5, with D possibly matching TRBD1 (5 bases). Germline V gene sequence: CDR1 SGHVS, CDR2 FNYEAQ. V was cut by 1 base and J by 6 bases, with 10 bases left in between. The CDR3 has 14 amino acids. For the CDR3, the DNA is TGTGCCAGCAGCTTAGGGATCGGGGGTCAGCCCCAGCATTTT. Protein sequence: CASSLGIGGQPQHF.

The CDR3 spells CASSEEIGVGYTF. CDR3 coding DNA: TGTGCCAGCAGTGAAGAGATAGGGGTGGGCTACACCTTC. The chain combines TRBV25-1 with TRBJ1-2, with D possibly matching TRBD1 (5 bases). The V end lost 2 bases, the J end lost 8 bases, and 12 bases lay between the germline ends. The CDR3 is 13 residues long. In germline, CDR1 is MGHDK, CDR2 SYGVNS.

This clonotype was observed many times. This chain uses TRBV12-3 or TRBV12-4 with TRBJ1-1; 7 nucleotides match TRBD1. Trimming at V came to 3 bases and at J to 8 bases, leaving 3 bases not matched to a gene. The CDR3 covers 12 residues. The CDR3 DNA is TGTGCCAGCAGTTTTAGGGGGCCAGAAGCTTTCTTT. Protein sequence: CASSFRGPEAFF.

This clonotype was seen ten or more times. The rearrangement uses TRBV19 and TRBJ1-1; D is undetermined. Germline CDR1 is LNHDA and CDR2 is SQIVND (reference sequence). V lost 8 bases and J lost 1, with 14 bases in between. This CDR3 spans 14 amino acids. The CDR3 DNA reads as TGTGCCAGTGTTCGGGCGGCAGGGAACACTGAAGCTTTCTTT. Translation gives CASVRAAGNTEAFF. Looking up the rest from reference TRBV19 and TRBJ1-1 gives the full variable domain: DGGITQSPKYLFRKEGQNVTLSCEQNLNHDAMYWYRQDPGQGLRLIYYSQIVNDFQKGDIAEGYSVSREKKESFPLTVTSAQKNPTAFYLCASVRAAGNTEAFFGQGTRLTVV.

There are many counts of this clonotype. The chain has TRBV7-2 and TRBJ2-3, with D unresolved. V was clipped by 3 bases and J by 2 bases, with 12 bases between them. CDR1 and CDR2 (germline): SGHTA, FQGNSA. There are 15 residues in the CDR3. The CDR3 DNA is TGTGCCAGCAGCTTGGAACTTCTGACCACAGATACGCAGTATTTT. This gives the protein CASSLELLTTDTQYF.

At least ten counts were recorded for this clonotype. The chain links TRBV15 to TRBJ1-3, with no clear D. Per the germline V gene, CDR1 is LNHNV and CDR2 is YYDKDF (reference sequence). V lost 0 bases and J 6 bases, leaving 3 bases between the germline ends. CDR3 size: 12 residues. Here the CDR3 reads CATSRDINTIYF. The DNA of the CDR3 is TGTGCCACCAGCAGAGATATAAACACCATATATTTT.

This clonotype has at least ten counts. V usage is TRBV20-1 and J usage is TRBJ2-3; 11 bases are shared with TRBD2. The CDR3 runs 14 residues. Germline loops: CDR1 DFQATT, CDR2 SNEGSKA (reference sequence). V shed 5 bases and J 4 bases; nucleotides not matched to a gene: 5. CDR3 sequence reads: CSASPLAGADTQYF. The CDR3 DNA reads TGCAGTGCTTCCCCACTAGCGGGGGCAGATACGCAGTATTTT.

This rearrangement joins TRBV20-1 to TRBJ2-7; D is undetermined. V lost 1 base, J lost 7 bases, and 14 bases lay in between. The CDR3 extends over 13 amino acids. Germline loops: CDR1 DFQATT, CDR2 SNEGSKA (reference sequence). The CDR3 DNA is TGCAGTGCTAGAGGGGCACTTCTTTCTGAGCAGTACTTC. Its protein product is CSARGALLSEQYF.

The sample holds many counts of this clonotype. V and J are TRBV2 and TRBJ1-5; 12 nucleotides line up with TRBD1. Germline CDR1 and CDR2: SNHLY and FYNNEI. Germline trimming cut 7 bases from V and 7 bases from J; bases unmatched to any gene: 5. The CDR3 covers 14 residues. The CDR3 DNA follows: TGTGCCAGCACAGGGACAGGGGGCGGACAGCCCCAGCATTTT. This gives the protein CASTGTGGGQPQHF.

This clonotype was observed at least ten times. The gene calls are TRBV28 and TRBJ2-7; 8 positions agree with TRBD2. CDR1 and CDR2 from the germline V gene are MDHEN and SYDVKM. The V segment lost 5 bases and the J segment 0 bases; nucleotides outside the gene matches: 6. The CDR3 contains 15 residues. The CDR3 nucleotides read TGTGCCAGCAGTCTGGGACTAGAAAGCTCCTACGAGCAGTACTTC. Translation gives CASSLGLESSYEQYF.

The chain joins TRBV6-5 to TRBJ1-2, with D possibly TRBD1 on 5 matching bases. This CDR3 is built from 14 residues. Germline CDR1 MNHEY, CDR2 SVGAGI. V was cut by 7 bases and J by 4 bases, with 16 bases left in between. Here the CDR3 DNA reads TGTGCCAGCACTACTACATCAGGGTTCTATGGCTACACCTTC. Protein product: CASTTTSGFYGYTF.

This clonotype is classed as medium-sized. The chain links TRBV25-1 to TRBJ2-5; D perhaps matches TRBD2 (6 bases). Trimming removed 5 bases from V and 7 bases from J, with 14 bases in between. This CDR3 has 13 residues. Germline V gene lookup returns CDR1 MGHDK and CDR2 SYGVNS. The CDR3 DNA reads TGTGCCAGCAGTACCGGGACTTTGGGGACCCAGTACTTC. Encoded protein: CASSTGTLGTQYF.

CDR3 sequence: CSALGAGASYNSPLHF. The CDR3 nucleotides are TGCAGTGCCCTTGGGGCGGGGGCGTCCTATAATTCACCCCTCCACTTT. The chain uses TRBV20-1 and TRBJ1-6, with a possible D match to TRBD1 (6 bases). The CDR3 totals 16 residues. Germline V gene sequence: CDR1 DFQATT, CDR2 SNEGSKA (reference sequence). Trimming pared 6 bases from V and 1 base from J, leaving 16 bases between.

The sample holds many counts of this clonotype. The chain combines TRBV18 with TRBJ2-5; D is perhaps TRBD2 (5 bases). CDR1 is KGHSH, CDR2 LQKENI, per germline. The CDR3 has 14 residues. V shed 3 bases and J shed 4 bases, with 12 bases lying between them. CDR3 amino acids: CASSPGFEGETQYF. CDR3 DNA: TGTGCCAGCTCACCCGGGTTTGAGGGAGAGACCCAGTACTTC.

The table lists this clonotype with a few counts. The chain links TRBV30 to TRBJ2-3; TRBD2 aligns across 7 bases. CDR1 GTSNPN and CDR2 SVGIG come from the germline V gene (reference sequence). The CDR3 consists of 13 residues. With V trimmed by 7 bases and J by 0 bases, 4 bases remained unmatched. The CDR3 reads CASQRESTDTQYF. The CDR3 nucleotides are TGTGCCTCCCAGCGGGAAAGCACAGATACGCAGTATTTT.

This clonotype was recorded a few times. This chain links TRBV30 with TRBJ1-1; D is possibly TRBD1 (5 bases). CDR1 is GTSNPN, CDR2 SVGIG, per germline (reference sequence). Trimming took off 1 base at V and 1 base at J, with 10 bases between the two ends. CDR3 length equals 14 residues. The CDR3 sequence: CAWSEAQGNTEAFF. CDR3 coding DNA: TGTGCCTGGAGTGAGGCGCAGGGGAACACTGAAGCTTTCTTT.